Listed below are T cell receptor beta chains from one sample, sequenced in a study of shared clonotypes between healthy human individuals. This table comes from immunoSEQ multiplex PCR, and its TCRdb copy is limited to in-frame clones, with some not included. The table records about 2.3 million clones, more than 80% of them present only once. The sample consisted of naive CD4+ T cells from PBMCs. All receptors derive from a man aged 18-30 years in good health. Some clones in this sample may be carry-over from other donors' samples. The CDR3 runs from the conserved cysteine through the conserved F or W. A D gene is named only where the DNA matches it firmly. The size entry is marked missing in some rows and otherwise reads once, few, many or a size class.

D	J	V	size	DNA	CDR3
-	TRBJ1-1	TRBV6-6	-	TGTGCCAGCAGTCCTACGACAGGCACTGAAGCTTTCTTT	CASSPTTGTEAFF
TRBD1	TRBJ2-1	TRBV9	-	TGTGCCAGCAGCTCCGGGACAGGGATTAAGTATGAGCAGTTCTTC	CASSSGTGIKYEQFF
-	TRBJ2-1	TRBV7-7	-	TGTGCCAGCAGCGTAGGGGGTCGGAACAATGAGCAGTTCTTC	CASSVGGRNNEQFF
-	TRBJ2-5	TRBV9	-	TGTGCCAGGGGAGACGGAGAAGAGACCCAGTACTTC	CARGDGEETQYF
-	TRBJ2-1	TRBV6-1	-	TGTGCCAGCAGTGAAGGCCTCCTAGCCGTGGAGCAGTTCTTC	CASSEGLLAVEQFF
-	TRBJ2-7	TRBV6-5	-	TGTGCCAGCAGTTTACGGCCCGGACATAGCTCCTACGAGCAGTACTTC	CASSLRPGHSSYEQYF
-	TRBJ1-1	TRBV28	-	TGTGCCAGCAGTTTAAGACTGAACCCTTTTAACACTGAAGCTTTCTTT	CASSLRLNPFNTEAFF
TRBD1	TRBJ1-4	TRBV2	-	TGTGCCAGCAGCGCAAATACCGGGACAGGGCGCCCTTTT	CASSANTGTGRPF
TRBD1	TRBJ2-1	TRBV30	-	TGTGCCTGGAGCCGGGACAGGGGTTACTACAATGAGCAGTTCTTC	CAWSRDRGYYNEQFF
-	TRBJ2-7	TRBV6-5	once	TGTGCCAGCAGGCTTGCATCCTACGAGCAGTACTTC	CASRLASYEQYF
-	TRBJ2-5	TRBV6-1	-	TGTGCCACGACCGGGGGTTTGGAGACCCAGTACTTC	CATTGGLETQYF
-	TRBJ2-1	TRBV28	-	TGTGCCAGCACCACGCCCAGCGGCCCCTACAATGAGCAGTTCTTC	CASTTPSGPYNEQFF
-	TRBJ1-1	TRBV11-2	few	TGTGCCAGCAGCCTCACATCGTTTGGGTCTGAAGCTTTCTTT	CASSLTSFGSEAFF
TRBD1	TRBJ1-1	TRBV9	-	TGTGCCAGCAGCGTAGAGGACCGGGGGGACAGGGGGACTTTCTTT	CASSVEDRGDRGTFF
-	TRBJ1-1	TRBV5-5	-	TGTGCCAGCAGCCTTACGTGGGGCGAGGCTTTCTTT	CASSLTWGEAFF
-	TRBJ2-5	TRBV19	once	TGTGCCAGAGACCCTTGGGGCGGGGCCAAAGAGACCCAGTACTTC	CARDPWGGAKETQYF
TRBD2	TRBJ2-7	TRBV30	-	TGTGCCTGGAGTGTACTAGCGGGAGCCCCAAACGAGCAGTACTTC	CAWSVLAGAPNEQYF
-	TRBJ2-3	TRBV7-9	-	TGTGCCAGCAGCTCCTCCTCTTGGGGGATCAGCACAGATACGCAGTATTTT	CASSSSSWGISTDTQYF
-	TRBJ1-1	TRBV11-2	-	TGTGCCAGCAGCTTATCTTACGGGGCGGATCGAGCTTTCTTT	CASSLSYGADRAFF
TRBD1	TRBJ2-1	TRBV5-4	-	TGTGCCAGCAGCTTGGCAGGTCTTCGAGGACAGGGGTTCTACAATGAGCAGTTCTTC	CASSLAGLRGQGFYNEQFF
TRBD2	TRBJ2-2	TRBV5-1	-	TGCGCCAGCAGCTTCTGGACTAGCGGGAACACCGGGGAGCTGTTTTTT	CASSFWTSGNTGELFF